This TCR beta chain stems from a study of HIV-infected patients and healthy controls. All unsorted peripheral T cells were captured because whole blood was used without fractionation. An approximately 2.5 ml peripheral blood sample was taken for RNA. Reverse transcription used around 540 ng RNA and constant-region primers for alpha and beta. Each of the alpha and beta chains got its own library through chain-specific third strand synthesis with indices. TCRdb analysed the 5' RACE reads with MiXCR anew, one entry per CDR3 protein. This sample carries 6,000 to 9,500 distinct CDR3 sequences, 9% to 9.5% of them seen once, and the ten largest clones take approximately 15%. Study observations and caveats: CDR3 sharing between individuals was lower in HIV-infected patients than in healthy controls. The authors saw processing only sixteen HIV-infected individuals as a major limitation on generality.

As to this clonotype: Its antigen is as yet unknown.

The sequencing used blood, collected before antiretroviral therapy. This clonotype originated in an adult with HIV infection.

CDR3 residues: CASSPLAGGPVNEQFF. Here the CDR3 DNA reads TGTGCCAGCAGCCCACTAGCGGGAGGGCCGGTCAATGAGCAGTTCTTC. The gene calls are TRBV5-4 and TRBJ2-1; 13 bases agree with TRBD2. V was clipped by 4 bases and J by 6 bases; unmatched bases: 7. Germline V gene lookup returns CDR1 SGHNT and CDR2 YYREEE (reference sequence). The CDR3 has 16 residues.